A selection of T cell receptor beta chains follows, all from one sample in a study of Graves' ophthalmopathy and Graves' hyperthyroidism. TCRdb reprocessed the multiplex PCR reads with MiXCR, giving one entry per CDR3 protein. The sample carries fewer than 600,000 distinct CDR3 sequences, approximately 15% recorded once. The specimen was blood. These receptors originate from a woman aged 25 to 39 with Graves' ophthalmopathy. CDR3s include the opening cysteine and the closing phenylalanine or tryptophan. The D gene is left open where the match is weak. Clone sizes are given selectively: once, few, many, or a class where the clone is expanded.

d_gene	abundance	v_gene	j_gene	CDR3aa	CDR3nt
.	many	TRBV28	TRBJ1-5	CASSLSGSGNQPQHF	TGTGCCAGCAGTTTATCAGGGTCGGGCAATCAGCCCCAGCATTTT
.	.	TRBV12-5	TRBJ2-4	CASGLGQENIQYF	TGTGCTAGTGGTTTGGGTCAGGAAAACATTCAGTACTTC
.	many	TRBV12-3/TRBV12-4	TRBJ2-5	CASRLIQGSGETQYF	TGTGCCAGCAGACTAATTCAGGGGTCCGGGGAGACCCAGTACTTC
.	many	TRBV6-1	TRBJ1-6	CASSEASSFYNSPLHF	TGTGCCAGCAGTGAAGCGAGCAGCTTCTATAATTCACCCCTCCACTTT
TRBD1	few	TRBV4-1	TRBJ1-3	CASRWGTGKGASGNTIYF	TGCGCCAGCAGGTGGGGGACAGGGAAAGGGGCCTCTGGAAACACCATATATTTT
.	many	TRBV18	TRBJ2-2	CASSPVVVGSGRTGELFF	TGTGCCAGCTCACCGGTAGTGGTAGGCAGCGGTCGGACCGGGGAGCTGTTTTTT
TRBD1	many	TRBV4-2	TRBJ1-2	CASSKALTGAGYTF	TGTGCCAGCAGCAAAGCACTGACAGGGGCTGGCTACACCTTC
.	many	TRBV12-3/TRBV12-4	TRBJ1-2	CASSFGQKSYGYTF	TGTGCCAGCAGTTTCGGTCAGAAATCCTATGGCTACACCTTC
.	many	TRBV12-3/TRBV12-4	TRBJ1-2	CASRNLEVGYTF	TGTGCCAGCAGGAACTTGGAGGTTGGCTACACCTTC
.	.	TRBV30	TRBJ1-1	CAWSVLMNTEAFF	TGTGCCTGGAGTGTATTAATGAACACTGAAGCTTTCTTT
.	many	TRBV6-1	TRBJ2-7	CASRDPGLSYEQYF	TGTGCCAGCAGGGACCCAGGGCTATCCTACGAGCAGTACTTC
.	few	TRBV29-1	TRBJ1-1	CSVEGGVENTEAFF	TGCAGCGTTGAAGGGGGAGTGGAGAACACTGAAGCTTTCTTT
.	.	TRBV3-1	TRBJ2-4	CASSQVEGVGIQYF	TGTGCCAGCAGCCAAGTTGAGGGTGTGGGCATTCAGTACTTC
TRBD1	many	TRBV19	TRBJ1-1	CASSRDSLNTEAFF	TGTGCCAGCAGCAGGGACAGTCTGAACACTGAAGCTTTCTTT
.	few	TRBV5-1	TRBJ2-5	CASSTRTQTGTQYF	TGCGCCAGCAGCACCAGGACCCAGACGGGGACCCAGTACTTC
TRBD1	many	TRBV28	TRBJ2-5	CASSLTGGPETQYF	TGTGCCAGCAGTTTAACAGGGGGTCCAGAGACCCAGTACTTC
.	many	TRBV30	TRBJ1-3	CAWMSGNTIYF	TGTGCCTGGATGTCTGGAAACACCATATATTTT
.	many	TRBV30	TRBJ1-2	CAWSVLAWRGYTF	TGTGCCTGGAGTGTACTGGCATGGAGGGGCTACACCTTC
.	many	TRBV2	TRBJ1-1	CASSPGSQAFF	TGTGCCAGCAGTCCGGGCTCCCAAGCTTTCTTT
.	many	TRBV20-1	TRBJ1-1	CSARSYQLTVEAFF	TGCAGTGCTAGATCTTACCAGTTGACTGTAGAAGCTTTCTTT
.	many	TRBV12-3/TRBV12-4	TRBJ2-5	CASSLLQGGTETQYF	TGTGCCAGCAGTTTATTACAGGGCGGGACCGAGACCCAGTACTTC
.	many	TRBV14	TRBJ1-3	CASSQVWDTIYF	TGTGCCAGCAGCCAAGTATGGGACACCATATATTTT
.	once	TRBV20-1	TRBJ2-7	CSALLIGEQYF	TGCAGTGCCCTCCTTATAGGTGAGCAGTACTTC
TRBD2	many	TRBV4-2	TRBJ2-5	CASSQDRGSGTKSKETQYF	TGTGCCAGCAGCCAAGATCGGGGGTCCGGGACTAAATCGAAAGAGACCCAGTACTTC
.	many	TRBV12-3/TRBV12-4	TRBJ1-1	CASSLRVGLYEVFF	TGTGCCAGCAGTTTAAGGGTGGGGCTTTACGAAGTTTTCTTT
.	many	TRBV28	TRBJ1-5	CASSLAGYNQPQHF	TGTGCCAGCAGTTTAGCAGGGTACAATCAGCCCCAGCATTTT
.	many	TRBV9	TRBJ1-1	CASSVIGQTNTEAFF	TGTGCCAGCAGCGTAATAGGGCAGACGAACACTGAAGCTTTCTTT
.	many	TRBV20-1	TRBJ1-2	CSAQMGYGNTF	TGCAGTGCCCAGATGGGGTATGGCAACACCTTC
.	many	TRBV7-3	TRBJ2-5	CASSSGPQETQYF	TGTGCCAGCAGCTCAGGGCCCCAAGAGACCCAGTACTTC
.	few	TRBV7-2	TRBJ2-5	CASSFRPGETQYF	TGTGCCAGCAGCTTCAGGCCAGGGGAGACCCAGTACTTC
.	many	TRBV20-1	TRBJ1-6	CSARVVGNNSPLHF	TGCAGTGCTAGAGTGGTCGGGAATAATTCACCCCTCCACTTT
.	many	TRBV7-6	TRBJ2-7	CASSPQQGIGEQYF	TGTGCCAGCAGCCCCCAACAGGGAATTGGGGAGCAGTACTTC
.	many	TRBV29-1	TRBJ2-5	CSLKKRGGETQYF	TGCAGCCTCAAAAAGAGGGGGGGAGAGACCCAGTACTTC
TRBD1	many	TRBV6-1	TRBJ2-7	CASSPGTGGYGQYF	TGTGCCAGCAGTCCCGGGACAGGAGGGTACGGGCAGTACTTC
.	few	TRBV2	TRBJ1-2	CASSPPTEGGYTF	TGTGCCAGCAGTCCCCCCACAGAAGGGGGCTACACCTTC
TRBD2	many	TRBV19	TRBJ2-2	CASSIIGGSATGELFF	TGTGCCAGTAGTATAATTGGCGGGAGTGCCACCGGGGAGCTGTTTTTT
TRBD1	many	TRBV11-2	TRBJ2-7	CASSLGGQRLYEQYF	TGTGCCAGCAGCTTAGGGGGACAGCGCCTCTACGAGCAGTACTTC
.	many	TRBV6-5	TRBJ1-3	CASSYSEAALGGNTIYF	TGTGCCAGCAGTTACTCGGAGGCAGCCCTCGGTGGAAACACCATATATTTT
.	many	TRBV5-1	TRBJ1-2	CASSSDSSNYGYTF	TGCGCCAGCAGCTCGGACAGTTCTAACTATGGCTACACCTTC
.	.	TRBV6-1	TRBJ1-2	CASSEARARGIGYTF	TGTGCCAGCAGTGAAGCTCGGGCAAGGGGAATCGGCTACACCTTC